The clone carrying this T cell receptor (beta chain) was seen repeatedly, ten times or more. Its antigen is unidentified. This sample is part of a study of T cell repertoires in cytomegalovirus infection. The V and J ends lost 6 bases and 1 base respectively, with 8 bases between them. Germline assignment: CDR1 MNHNS and CDR2 SASEGT. CDR3 length: 13 amino acids. The study, taken as a whole, reports: In two of eight donors, the top clonotype was HLA-C-restricted CMV-specific.

MiXCR, applied by TCRdb to the reads, yields one record per CDR3 protein. The table has 450,000 to 550,000 distinct CDR3 sequences, 15% to 20% seen once; the top ten hold more than 20%. The clonotype originates from a human donor in good health (CMV status not recorded). Some clones in this sample may be carry-over from other donors' samples. The chain joins TRBV6-1 to TRBJ2-3; D not certain. The sequenced material came from CD8+ T cells from PBMCs. The CDR3 bases are TGTGCCAGCAGAAATCCTCGCACAGATACGCAGTATTTT. Protein product: CASRNPRTDTQYF.